This passage covers 18 T cell receptor beta chains from one sample sequenced in a study of blood T cells in healthy people across ages. Next came a second PCR, run for about 7 to 11 cycles, which used a sample-barcoded 5' primer along with a J-beta primer mix. Via MiXCR, TCRdb re-called the 5' RACE reads, giving one row per CDR3 protein. The sample gives 1.8 million or so distinct CDR3 sequences, about 39% of which show up once; 20% to 25% is in the top ten. What was sequenced was blood. The receptors derive from a human donor in good health.

V gene TRBV29-1 combines with J gene TRBJ1-1; D is undetermined. Deletions cut 4 bases from V and 7 bases from J, with 16 bases between. Germline V gene sequence: CDR1 SQVTM, CDR2 ANQGSEA. This CDR3 is built from 13 residues. Here the CDR3 reads CSVALSGRIEAFF. In DNA, the CDR3 is TGCAGCGTTGCTCTTAGTGGACGAATTGAAGCTTTCTTT.

A few counts support this clonotype. The chain has TRBV11-3 and TRBJ2-4; D not resolved. Between the trimmed V and J ends, which lost 0 bases and 9 bases, there was a span of 9 bases. CDR3 length equals 13 residues. Germline V gene lookup returns CDR1 SGHNT and CDR2 YENEEA. Here the CDR3 reads CASSLDGVFIQYF. The DNA for the CDR3 is TGTGCCAGCAGCTTAGATGGCGTTTTCATTCAGTACTTC.

V usage is TRBV12-3 or TRBV12-4 and J usage is TRBJ2-1, with 9 bases fitting TRBD2. V was clipped by 7 bases and J by 5 bases; unmatched bases: 9. The CDR3 has 15 residues. The CDR3, as DNA: TGTGCCAGCACTACCTCCGCGGGGGGGCACAATGAGCAGTTCTTC. Translating it yields CASTTSAGGHNEQFF.

J is TRBJ2-5 and V is TRBV7-2, with 8 bases identical to TRBD1. This CDR3 has 15 residues. Germline V gene data show CDR1 as SGHTA and CDR2 as FQGNSA. The V and J ends lost 5 bases and 6 bases, in that order; junction bases with no gene match: 11. The CDR3 reads CASSVGTGSYKTQYF. CDR3 coding DNA: TGTGCCAGCAGCGTTGGGACAGGCTCTTATAAGACCCAGTACTTC.

The chain couples TRBV3-1 to TRBJ2-7; D uncertain. The CDR3 spans 14 residues. From germline, CDR1 is LGHDT and CDR2 YNNKEL (reference sequence). V gave up 0 bases and J gave up 4 bases, with 10 bases separating them. The CDR3 sequence: CASSQDTSVYEQYF. The CDR3 nucleotides are TGTGCCAGCAGCCAAGATACGTCGGTTTACGAGCAGTACTTC.

The chain links TRBV7-9 to TRBJ2-7, with D tentatively TRBD1 (6 bases). This CDR3 is 15 amino acids long. The germline V and J ends were trimmed by 5 bases and 1 base, with 15 bases remaining between them. In germline, CDR1 is SEHNR, CDR2 FQNEAQ (reference sequence). Written as DNA, the CDR3 is TGTGCCAGCAGCCCGACAGGACCCGTATCCTACGAGCAGTACTTC. Protein product: CASSPTGPVSYEQYF.

The chain carries TRBV4-2 and TRBJ1-1; 7 bases map to TRBD1. CDR3 length: 14 residues. Germline CDR1 is LGHNA and CDR2 is YNFKEQ. V dropped 4 bases and J dropped 1; count of bases not matched to a gene: 3. This chain's CDR3 is CASSPQGENTEAFF. The CDR3, as DNA: TGTGCCAGCAGCCCCCAGGGGGAGAACACTGAAGCTTTCTTT.

Remarks on this clonotype: At one of its ends the junction is not consistent with the germline gene, which may arise from a read error. The chain couples TRBV4-1 to TRBJ2-3, with no clear D. CDR3 length: 14 residues. Germline CDR1 MGHRA, CDR2 YSYEKL. The CDR3, as DNA: TGCGCCAGCAGTCGCCTTCTGGGCACAGATGCGCAGTATTTT. Translated, it gives CASSRLLGTDAQYF.

The chain has TRBV21-1 and TRBJ1-2. TRBV21-1 is a pseudogene. CDR3 length equals 14 residues. CDR3 residues: CASSINAVNYGYTF. The CDR3 coding sequence is TGTGCCAGCAGCATTAATGCGGTGAACTATGGCTACACCTTC.

J is TRBJ2-7 and V is TRBV20-1; 14 bases map to TRBD2. This CDR3 is built from 15 residues. Germline V gene data show CDR1 as DFQATT and CDR2 as SNEGSKA (reference sequence). The J segment lost 7 bases and the V segment lost 4 bases, leaving 9 bases of the junction unmatched. This CDR3 reads CSATWTSGGYNEQYF. CDR3 nucleotides: TGCAGTGCTACCTGGACTAGCGGGGGGTACAATGAGCAGTACTTC.

Note on this clonotype: A read error may account for a junction end that differs from germline. The chain employs TRBV5-1 and TRBJ2-1; 11 nucleotides line up with TRBD2. The CDR3 has 19 amino acids. CDR1 and CDR2 (germline): SGHRS, YFSETQ. The DNA of the CDR3 is TGCGCCGGCAGCTTCAAGGGACCTCGTCTAGCGGGGGGACACAATGAGCAGTTCTTC. It is translated as CAGSFKGPRLAGGHNEQFF.

The J gene is TRBJ2-3, the V gene TRBV6-2 or TRBV6-3; maybe TRBD2 (5 bases). Trimming shortened V by 2 bases and J by 0 bases, and 9 bases separated the two germline ends. The CDR3 is made up of 15 amino acids. Germline CDR1 MNHEY, CDR2 SVGEGT. The CDR3, as DNA: TGTGCCAGCAGTTACGGAGCTAGCAGCACAGATACGCAGTATTTT. Translating gives CASSYGASSTDTQYF.

V is TRBV27 and J is TRBJ2-7; possible D gene TRBD1, 6 bases. Trimming took 3 bases from V and 5 from J, leaving 14 bases between them. The CDR3 has 14 residues. CDR1 and CDR2 (germline): MNHEY, SMNVEV (reference sequence). The CDR3 sequence: CASSFLGQPNEQYF. CDR3 nucleotides: TGTGCCAGCAGTTTTCTGGGACAACCAAACGAGCAGTACTTC.

This clonotype showed up just a few times. This rearrangement joins TRBV7-6 to TRBJ2-7; D is undetermined. The CDR3 runs to 15 residues. V dropped 2 bases and J dropped 4 bases, with 15 bases sitting between them. Germline values: CDR1 SGHVS, CDR2 FNYEAQ. Here the CDR3 reads CASSLTEGPSYEQYF. CDR3 nucleotide sequence: TGTGCCAGCAGCTTAACAGAAGGACCGAGTTACGAGCAGTACTTC.

This clonotype was recorded a few times. V gene TRBV5-1 combines with J gene TRBJ2-1; D is perhaps TRBD1 or TRBD2 (5 bases each). Trimming took 2 bases from V and 6 from J, leaving 15 bases between them. The germline gives CDR1 SGHRS, CDR2 YFSETQ. The CDR3 loop spans 15 amino acids. The DNA for the CDR3 is TGCGCCAGCAGCTTACAGCACCGGGACGGCAATGAGCAGTTCTTC. This translates into CASSLQHRDGNEQFF.

The table lists this clonotype with a few counts. The genes are TRBV2 and TRBJ2-4; D possibly corresponds to TRBD1 (6 bases). V lost 7 bases and J 9 bases, leaving 10 bases between the germline ends. The CDR3 runs 11 residues. Germline CDR1 SNHLY, CDR2 FYNNEI. The CDR3, as DNA: TGTGCCAGCAATCGAGGGGGCATTCAGTACTTC. It is translated as CASNRGGIQYF.

This chain uses TRBV7-2 with TRBJ2-3; D not resolved. Germline values: CDR1 SGHTA, CDR2 FQGNSA. The CDR3 spans 13 residues. Trimming left V 0 bases short and J 7 bases short, with 8 bases between. The CDR3 spells CASSLARANTQYF. The DNA for the CDR3 is TGTGCCAGCAGCTTAGCTCGGGCGAATACGCAGTATTTT.

This rearrangement joins TRBV20-1 to TRBJ1-2; 8 positions agree with TRBD1. Trimming at V came to 6 bases and at J to 6 bases, leaving 15 bases not matched to a gene. Germline CDR1 is DFQATT and CDR2 is SNEGSKA (reference sequence). CDR3 length: 15 amino acids. For the CDR3, the DNA is TGCAGTGCCGACAGGACAGGGAGGATCCGAAATGGCTACACCTTC. This codes for CSADRTGRIRNGYTF.